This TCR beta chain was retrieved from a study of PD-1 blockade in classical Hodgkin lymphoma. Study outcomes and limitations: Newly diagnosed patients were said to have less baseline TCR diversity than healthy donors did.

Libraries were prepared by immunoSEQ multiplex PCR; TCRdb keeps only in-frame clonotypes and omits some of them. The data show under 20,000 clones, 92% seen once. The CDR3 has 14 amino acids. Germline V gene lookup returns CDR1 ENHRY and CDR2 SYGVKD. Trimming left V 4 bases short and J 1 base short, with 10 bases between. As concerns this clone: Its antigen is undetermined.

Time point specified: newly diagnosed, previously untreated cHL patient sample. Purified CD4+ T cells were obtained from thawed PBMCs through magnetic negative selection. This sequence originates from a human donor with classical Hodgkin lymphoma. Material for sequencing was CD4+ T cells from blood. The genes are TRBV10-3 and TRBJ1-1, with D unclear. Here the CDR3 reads CAISGAFSNTEAFF. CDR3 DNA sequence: TGTGCCATCAGTGGAGCATTCTCGAACACTGAAGCTTTCTTT.